This T cell receptor beta chain was recovered during a study of blood T cell repertoires in COVID-19. The wider study: Whether acute or convalescent, the COVID-19 samples came from the United States, Italy and Spain. T cells, B-cell-depleted T cells, or PBMCs provided the cDNA or gDNA that served as material.

The CDR3 contains 14 residues. CDR1 and CDR2 from the germline V gene are PRHDT and FYEKMQ (reference sequence). Trimming took off 5 bases at V and 7 bases at J, with 17 bases between the two ends. The study drew participants aged about 18 to 89 years from approximately 23 US areas. The protocol was immunoSEQ multiplex PCR, while the TCRdb copy is restricted to in-frame clones and leaves out a portion. The data show a few hundred thousand clones, around four fifths seen once. The clonotype was recovered from a man aged 30 to 39 with acute COVID-19. The sequenced sample consisted of PBMCs or T cells enriched from blood (not recorded which). The gene calls are TRBV13 and TRBJ2-5; a possible D gene is TRBD1 (5 bases). CDR3 nucleotide sequence: TGTGCCAGCAGCCTCCCCCAGAAAAGGGGGACCCAGTACTTC. Amino acids: CASSLPQKRGTQYF.